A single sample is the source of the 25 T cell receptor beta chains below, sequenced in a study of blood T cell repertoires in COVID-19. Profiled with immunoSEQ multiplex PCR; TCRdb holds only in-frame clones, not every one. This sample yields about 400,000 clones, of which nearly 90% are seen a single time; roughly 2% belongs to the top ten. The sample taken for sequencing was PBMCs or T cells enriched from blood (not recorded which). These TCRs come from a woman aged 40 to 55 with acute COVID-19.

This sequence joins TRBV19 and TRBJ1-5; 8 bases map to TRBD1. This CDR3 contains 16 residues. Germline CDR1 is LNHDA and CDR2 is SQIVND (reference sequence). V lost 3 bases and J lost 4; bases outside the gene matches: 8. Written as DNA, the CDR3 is TGTGCCAGTAGTATGCGAGGGGACAGGCTGAATCAGCCCCAGCATTTT. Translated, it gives CASSMRGDRLNQPQHF.

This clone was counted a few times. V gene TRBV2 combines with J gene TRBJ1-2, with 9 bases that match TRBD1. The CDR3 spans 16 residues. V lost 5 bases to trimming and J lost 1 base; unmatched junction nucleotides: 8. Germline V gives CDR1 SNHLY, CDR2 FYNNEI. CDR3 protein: CASSFGKGQGNYGYTF. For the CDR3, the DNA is TGTGCCAGCAGTTTCGGCAAGGGACAGGGTAACTATGGCTACACCTTC.

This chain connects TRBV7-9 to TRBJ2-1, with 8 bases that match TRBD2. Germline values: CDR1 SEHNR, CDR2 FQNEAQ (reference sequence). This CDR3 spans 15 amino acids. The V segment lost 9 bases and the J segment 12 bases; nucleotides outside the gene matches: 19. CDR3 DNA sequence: TGTGCCAGTCTGGGCGGCGGGGGGATGGGAGCAGGGCAGTTCTTC. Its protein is CASLGGGGMGAGQFF. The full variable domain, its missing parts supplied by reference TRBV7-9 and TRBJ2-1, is DTGVSQNPRHKITKRGQNVTFRCDPISEHNRLYWYRQTLGQGPEFLTYFQNEAQLEKSRLLSDRFSAERPKGSFSTLEIQRTEQGDSAMYLCASLGGGGMGAGQFFGPGTRLTVL.

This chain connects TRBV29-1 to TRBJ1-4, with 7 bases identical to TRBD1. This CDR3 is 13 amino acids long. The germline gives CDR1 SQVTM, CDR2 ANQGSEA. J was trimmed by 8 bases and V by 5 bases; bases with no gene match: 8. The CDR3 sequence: CSVRQGGREKLFF. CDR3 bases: TGCAGCGTTAGACAGGGCGGTAGGGAAAAACTGTTTTTT. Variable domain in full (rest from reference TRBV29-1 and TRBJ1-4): SAVISQKPSRDICQRGTSLTIQCQVDSQVTMMFWYRQQPGQSLTLIATANQGSEATYESGFVIDKFPISRPNLTFSTLTVSNMSPEDSSIYLCSVRQGGREKLFFGSGTQLSVL.

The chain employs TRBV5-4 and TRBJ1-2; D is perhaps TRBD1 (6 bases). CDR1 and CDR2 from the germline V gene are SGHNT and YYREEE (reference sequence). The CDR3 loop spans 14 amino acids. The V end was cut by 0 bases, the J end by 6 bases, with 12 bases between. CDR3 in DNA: TGTGCCAGCAGCTTGGTAGGGGGATACAATGGCTACACCTTC. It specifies CASSLVGGYNGYTF.

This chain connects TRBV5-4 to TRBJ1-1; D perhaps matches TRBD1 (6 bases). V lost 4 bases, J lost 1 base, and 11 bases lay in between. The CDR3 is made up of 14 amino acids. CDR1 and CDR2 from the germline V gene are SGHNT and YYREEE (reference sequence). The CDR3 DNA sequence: TGTGCCAGCAGCCCCAGGGGAAGGAACACTGAAGCTTTCTTT. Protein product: CASSPRGRNTEAFF.

CDR3 loop: CASSQPAQGAFF. In DNA form, the CDR3 reads TGTGCCAGCAGCCAACCTGCTCAGGGAGCTTTCTTT. The rearrangement links TRBV3-1 (or the pseudogene TRBV3-2) to TRBJ1-1, with a possible D match to TRBD1 (5 bases). The germline gives CDR1 LGHDT, CDR2 YNNKEL (reference sequence). The CDR3 is 12 residues long. V lost 2 bases, J lost 10 bases, and 11 bases lay in between.

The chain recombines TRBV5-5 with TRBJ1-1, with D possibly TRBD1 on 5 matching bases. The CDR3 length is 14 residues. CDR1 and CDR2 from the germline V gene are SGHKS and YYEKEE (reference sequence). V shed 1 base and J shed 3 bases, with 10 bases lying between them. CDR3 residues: CASSLLVRDTEAFF. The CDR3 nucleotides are TGTGCCAGCAGCTTGTTGGTCAGGGACACTGAAGCTTTCTTT. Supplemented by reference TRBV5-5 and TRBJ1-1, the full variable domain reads DAGVTQSPTHLIKTRGQQVTLRCSPISGHKSVSWYQQVLGQGPQFIFQYYEKEERGRGNFPDRFSARQFPNYSSELNVNALLLGDSALYLCASSLLVRDTEAFFGQGTRLTVV.

The CDR3: CASSSGQGARGYTF. In DNA, the CDR3 is TGTGCCAGCAGCTCCGGACAGGGGGCGCGGGGCTACACCTTC. V is TRBV7-2 and J is TRBJ1-2; 11 bases agree with TRBD1. CDR1 and CDR2 (germline): SGHTA, FQGNSA. The junction had 6 bases not matched to a gene; V was cut back by 4 bases and J by 8 bases. The length of the CDR3 is 14 residues.

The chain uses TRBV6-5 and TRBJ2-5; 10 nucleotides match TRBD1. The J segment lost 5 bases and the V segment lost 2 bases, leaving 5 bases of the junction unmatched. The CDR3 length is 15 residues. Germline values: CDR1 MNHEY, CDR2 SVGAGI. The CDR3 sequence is CASSYGTGEGETQYF. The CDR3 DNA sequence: TGTGCCAGCAGTTACGGGACAGGGGAGGGGGAGACCCAGTACTTC.

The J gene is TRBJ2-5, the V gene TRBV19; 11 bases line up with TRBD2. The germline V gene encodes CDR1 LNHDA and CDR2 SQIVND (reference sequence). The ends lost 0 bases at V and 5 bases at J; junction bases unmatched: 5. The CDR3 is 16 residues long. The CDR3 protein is CASSIDLAGGRETQYF. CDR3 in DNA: TGTGCCAGTAGTATAGATCTAGCGGGGGGCCGCGAGACCCAGTACTTC.

CDR3 bases: TGTGCCAGCAGCTTAGAGCGGGTTACCTCCTACGAGCAGTACTTC. The encoded protein is CASSLERVTSYEQYF. The rearrangement uses TRBV11-2 and TRBJ2-7; maybe TRBD2 (5 bases). The CDR3 contains 15 residues. Trimming pared 0 bases from V and 0 bases from J, leaving 9 bases between. Germline V gene sequence: CDR1 SGHAT, CDR2 FQNNGV. Filled out from reference TRBV11-2 and TRBJ2-7, the complete variable domain reads EAGVAQSPRYKIIEKRQSVAFWCNPISGHATLYWYQQILGQGPKLLIQFQNNGVVDDSQLPKDRFSAERLKGVDSTLKIQPAKLEDSAVYLCASSLERVTSYEQYFGPGTRLTVT.

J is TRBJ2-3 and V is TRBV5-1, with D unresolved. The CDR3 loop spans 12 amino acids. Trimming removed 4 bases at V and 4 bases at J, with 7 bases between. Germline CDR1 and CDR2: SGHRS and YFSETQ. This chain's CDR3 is CASSHNADTQYF. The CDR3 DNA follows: TGCGCCAGCAGCCACAATGCAGATACGCAGTATTTT.

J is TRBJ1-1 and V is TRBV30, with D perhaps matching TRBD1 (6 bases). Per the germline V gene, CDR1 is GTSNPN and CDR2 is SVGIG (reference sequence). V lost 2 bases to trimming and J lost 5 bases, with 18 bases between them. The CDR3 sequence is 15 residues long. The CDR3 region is CAWSIHRAGETEAFF. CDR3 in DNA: TGTGCCTGGAGTATCCACAGGGCGGGGGAGACTGAAGCTTTCTTT.

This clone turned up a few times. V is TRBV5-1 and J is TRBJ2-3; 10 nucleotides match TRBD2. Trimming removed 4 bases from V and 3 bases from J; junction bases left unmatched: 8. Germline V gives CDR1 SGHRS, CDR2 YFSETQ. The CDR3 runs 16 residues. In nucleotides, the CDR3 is TGCGCCAGCAGCGGGAATAGCGGGGGGCTGACAGATACGCAGTATTTT. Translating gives CASSGNSGGLTDTQYF.

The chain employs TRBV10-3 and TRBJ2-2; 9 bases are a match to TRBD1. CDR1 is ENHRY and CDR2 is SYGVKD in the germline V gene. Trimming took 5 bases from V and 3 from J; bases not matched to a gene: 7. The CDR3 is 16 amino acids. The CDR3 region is CAISPGQGLYTGELFF. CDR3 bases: TGTGCCATCAGTCCGGGACAGGGACTTTACACCGGGGAGCTGTTTTTT.

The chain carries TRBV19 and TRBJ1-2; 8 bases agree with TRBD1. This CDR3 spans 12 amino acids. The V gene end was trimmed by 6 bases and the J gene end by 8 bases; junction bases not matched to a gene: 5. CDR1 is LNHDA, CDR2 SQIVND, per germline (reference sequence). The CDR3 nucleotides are TGTGCCAGTAGCTGGACAGGGAGAGGCTACACCTTC. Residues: CASSWTGRGYTF.

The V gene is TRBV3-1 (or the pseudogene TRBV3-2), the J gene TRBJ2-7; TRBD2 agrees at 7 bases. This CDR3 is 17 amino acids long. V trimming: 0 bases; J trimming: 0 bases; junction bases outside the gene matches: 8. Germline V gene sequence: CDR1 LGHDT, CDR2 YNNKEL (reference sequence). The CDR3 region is CASSQDPLATSSYEQYF. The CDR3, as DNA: TGTGCCAGCAGCCAAGATCCACTAGCGACGAGCTCCTACGAGCAGTACTTC.

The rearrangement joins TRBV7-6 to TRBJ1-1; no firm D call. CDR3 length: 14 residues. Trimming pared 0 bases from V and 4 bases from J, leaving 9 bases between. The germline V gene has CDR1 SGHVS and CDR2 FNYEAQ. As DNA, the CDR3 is TGTGCCAGCAGCTTAGCGGCTGCAGGCACTGAAGCTTTCTTT. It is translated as CASSLAAAGTEAFF.

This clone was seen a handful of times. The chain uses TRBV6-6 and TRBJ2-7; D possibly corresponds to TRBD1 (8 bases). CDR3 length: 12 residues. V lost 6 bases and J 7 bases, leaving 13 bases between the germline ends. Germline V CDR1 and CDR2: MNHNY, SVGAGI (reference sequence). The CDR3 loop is CASRQQGGEQYF. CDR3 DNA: TGTGCCAGCAGGCAACAGGGGGGGGAGCAGTACTTC.

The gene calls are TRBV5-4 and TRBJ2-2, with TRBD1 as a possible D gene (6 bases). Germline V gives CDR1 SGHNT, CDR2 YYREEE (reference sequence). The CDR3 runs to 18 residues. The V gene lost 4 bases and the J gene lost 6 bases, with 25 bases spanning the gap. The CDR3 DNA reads TGTGCCAGCAGCGGAATTGGGGGCTCGGGGTCCCTCCCCGGGGAGCTGTTTTTT. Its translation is CASSGIGGSGSLPGELFF. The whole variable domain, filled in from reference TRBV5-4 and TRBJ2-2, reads ETGVTQSPTHLIKTRGQQVTLRCSSQSGHNTVSWYQQALGQGPQFIFQYYREEENGRGNFPPRFSGLQFPNYSSELNVNALELDDSALYLCASSGIGGSGSLPGELFFGEGSRLTVL.

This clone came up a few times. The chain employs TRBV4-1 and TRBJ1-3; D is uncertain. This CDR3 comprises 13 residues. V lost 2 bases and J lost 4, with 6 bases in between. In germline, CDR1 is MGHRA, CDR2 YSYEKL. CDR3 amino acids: CASSQNSGNTIYF. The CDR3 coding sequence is TGCGCCAGCAGCCAAAATAGCGGAAACACCATATATTTT.

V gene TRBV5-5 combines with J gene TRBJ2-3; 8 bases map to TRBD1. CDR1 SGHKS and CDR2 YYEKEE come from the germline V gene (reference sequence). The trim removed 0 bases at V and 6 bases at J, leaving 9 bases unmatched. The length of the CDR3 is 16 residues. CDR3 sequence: CASSLEGTGVSDTQYF. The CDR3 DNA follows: TGTGCCAGCAGCTTGGAGGGGACAGGAGTTTCGGATACGCAGTATTTT.

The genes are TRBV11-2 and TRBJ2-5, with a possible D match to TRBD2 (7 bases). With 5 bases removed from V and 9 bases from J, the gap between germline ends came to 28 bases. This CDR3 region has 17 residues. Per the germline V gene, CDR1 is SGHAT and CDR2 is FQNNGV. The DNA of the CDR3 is TGTGCCAGCAGCCTTAGTGGTATTGGCGGGGGCCCAGGGGCCCAGTACTTC. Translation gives CASSLSGIGGGPGAQYF.

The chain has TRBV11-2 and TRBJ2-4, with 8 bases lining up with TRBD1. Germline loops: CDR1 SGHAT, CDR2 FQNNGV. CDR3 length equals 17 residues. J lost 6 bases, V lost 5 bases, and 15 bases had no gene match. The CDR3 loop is CASSTLKTRGRGNIQYF. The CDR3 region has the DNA TGTGCCAGCAGCACACTTAAGACCAGGGGGCGCGGAAACATTCAGTACTTC.